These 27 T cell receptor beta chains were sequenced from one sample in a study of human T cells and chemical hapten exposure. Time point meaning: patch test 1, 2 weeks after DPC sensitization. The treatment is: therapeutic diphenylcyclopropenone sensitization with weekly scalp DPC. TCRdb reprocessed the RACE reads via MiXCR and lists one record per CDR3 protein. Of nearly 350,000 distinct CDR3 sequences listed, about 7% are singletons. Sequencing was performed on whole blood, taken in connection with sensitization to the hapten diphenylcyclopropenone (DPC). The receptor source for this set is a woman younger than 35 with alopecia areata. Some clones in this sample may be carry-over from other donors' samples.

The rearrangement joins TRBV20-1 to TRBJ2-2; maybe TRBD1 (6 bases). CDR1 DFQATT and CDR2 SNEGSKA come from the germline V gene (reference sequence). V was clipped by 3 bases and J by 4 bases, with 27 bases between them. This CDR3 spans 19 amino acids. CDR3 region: CSASAVQGILTLGTGELFF. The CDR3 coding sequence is TGCAGTGCTAGTGCGGTGCAGGGGATTCTGACTTTGGGCACCGGGGAGCTGTTTTTT.

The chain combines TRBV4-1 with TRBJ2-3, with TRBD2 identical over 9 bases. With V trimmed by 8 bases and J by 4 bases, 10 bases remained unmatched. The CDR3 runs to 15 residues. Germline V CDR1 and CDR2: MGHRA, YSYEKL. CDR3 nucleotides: TGCGCCAGCGGATCCCTAGCGGGGCGGGCAGATACGCAGTATTTT. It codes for CASGSLAGRADTQYF.

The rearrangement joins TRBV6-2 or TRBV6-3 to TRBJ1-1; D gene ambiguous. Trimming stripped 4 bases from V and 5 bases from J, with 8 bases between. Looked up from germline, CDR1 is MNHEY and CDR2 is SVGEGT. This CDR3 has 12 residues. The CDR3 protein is CASSSMGTEAFF. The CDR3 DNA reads TGTGCCAGCAGTTCCATGGGGACTGAAGCTTTCTTT.

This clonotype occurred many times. The CDR3 here is CSAREQGATEAFF. Written as DNA, the CDR3 is TGCAGTGCTAGAGAACAGGGGGCCACTGAAGCTTTCTTT. The V call is TRBV20-1, the J call TRBJ1-1; 9 nucleotides match TRBD1. The CDR3 covers 13 residues. Germline V gene sequence: CDR1 DFQATT, CDR2 SNEGSKA (reference sequence). Unmatched junction bases numbered 0, after V lost 0 bases and J lost 4 bases.

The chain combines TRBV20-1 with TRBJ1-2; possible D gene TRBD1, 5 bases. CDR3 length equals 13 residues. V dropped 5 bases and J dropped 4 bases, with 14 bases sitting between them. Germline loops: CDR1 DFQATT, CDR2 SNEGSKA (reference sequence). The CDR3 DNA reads TGCAGTGCTCCCGAAAGGGGCGGCTATGGCTACACCTTC. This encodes CSAPERGGYGYTF.

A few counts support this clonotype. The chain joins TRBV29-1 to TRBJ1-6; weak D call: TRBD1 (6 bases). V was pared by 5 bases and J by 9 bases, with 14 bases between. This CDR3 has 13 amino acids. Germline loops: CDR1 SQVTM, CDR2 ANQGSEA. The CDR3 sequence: CSVCSGVGSPLHF. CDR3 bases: TGCAGCGTTTGTTCAGGGGTTGGTTCACCCCTCCACTTT. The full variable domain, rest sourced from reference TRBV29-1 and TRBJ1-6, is SAVISQKPSRDICQRGTSLTIQCQVDSQVTMMFWYRQQPGQSLTLIATANQGSEATYESGFVIDKFPISRPNLTFSTLTVSNMSPEDSSIYLCSVCSGVGSPLHFGNGTRLTVT.

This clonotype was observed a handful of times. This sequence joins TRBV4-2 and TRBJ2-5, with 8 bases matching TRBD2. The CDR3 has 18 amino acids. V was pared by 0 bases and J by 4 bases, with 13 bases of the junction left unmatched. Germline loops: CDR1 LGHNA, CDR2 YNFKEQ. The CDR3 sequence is CASSQDSASGLRGETQYF. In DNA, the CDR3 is TGTGCCAGCAGCCAAGATTCGGCTAGCGGGCTACGAGGAGAGACCCAGTACTTC.

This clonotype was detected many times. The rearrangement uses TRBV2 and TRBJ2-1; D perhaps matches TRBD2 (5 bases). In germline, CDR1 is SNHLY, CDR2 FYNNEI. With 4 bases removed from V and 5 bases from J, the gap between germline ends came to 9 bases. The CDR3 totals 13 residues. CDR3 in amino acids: CASSVNGDNEQFF. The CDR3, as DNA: TGTGCCAGCAGTGTTAACGGGGACAATGAGCAGTTCTTC.

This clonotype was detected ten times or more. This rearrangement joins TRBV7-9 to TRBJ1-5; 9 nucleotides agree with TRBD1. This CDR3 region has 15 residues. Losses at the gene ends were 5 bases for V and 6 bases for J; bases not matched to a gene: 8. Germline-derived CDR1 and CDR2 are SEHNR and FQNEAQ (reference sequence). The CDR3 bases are TGTGCCAGCAGCCTTTGGACAGGGGAGGCTCAGCCCCAGCATTTT. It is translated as CASSLWTGEAQPQHF.

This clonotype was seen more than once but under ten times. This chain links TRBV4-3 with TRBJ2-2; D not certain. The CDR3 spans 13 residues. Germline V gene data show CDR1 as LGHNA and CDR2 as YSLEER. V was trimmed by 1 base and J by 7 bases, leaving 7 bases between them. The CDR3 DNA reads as TGCGCCAGCAGCCAAGGGATTAGCGGGGAGCTGTTTTTT. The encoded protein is CASSQGISGELFF.

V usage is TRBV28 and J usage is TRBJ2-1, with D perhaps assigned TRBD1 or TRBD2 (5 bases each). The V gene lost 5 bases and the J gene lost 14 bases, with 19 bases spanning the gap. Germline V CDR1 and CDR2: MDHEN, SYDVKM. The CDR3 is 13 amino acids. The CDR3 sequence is CASSQVLGREKFF. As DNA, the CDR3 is TGTGCCAGCAGTCAAGTTTTGGGACGAGAGAAGTTCTTC.

The CDR3 bases are TGCGCCAGCAGTGTAGGGGGCCCGGGAAACACCATATATTTT. Protein product: CASSVGGPGNTIYF. This chain connects TRBV5-1 to TRBJ1-3; TRBD1 matches 7 bases. This CDR3 has 14 residues. Germline V gives CDR1 SGHRS, CDR2 YFSETQ. V shed 5 bases and J 4 bases; nucleotides not matched to a gene: 6.

The CDR3 DNA reads TGTGCCAGCAGTTACATCAAGACTTCACCCCTCCACTTT. This translates into CASSYIKTSPLHF. The chain is built from TRBV6-5 and TRBJ1-6; D is uncertain. Germline loops: CDR1 MNHEY, CDR2 SVGAGI. This CDR3 is built from 13 residues. Trimming took off 2 bases at V and 9 bases at J, with 8 bases between the two ends.

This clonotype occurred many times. The CDR3 region is CVSRAGHQETQYF. The CDR3 DNA sequence: TGTGTTTCCAGGGCAGGGCACCAAGAGACCCAGTACTTC. J is TRBJ2-5 and V is TRBV6-5; perhaps TRBD1 as D (5 bases). CDR1 and CDR2 from the germline V gene are MNHEY and SVGAGI. This CDR3 is 13 amino acids long.

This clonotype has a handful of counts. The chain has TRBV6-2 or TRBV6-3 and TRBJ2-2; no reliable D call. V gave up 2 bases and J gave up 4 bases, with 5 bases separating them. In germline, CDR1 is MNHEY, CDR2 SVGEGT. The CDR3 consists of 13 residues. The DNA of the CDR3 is TGTGCCAGCAGTTACATTCTCACCGGGGAGCTGTTTTTT. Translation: CASSYILTGELFF.

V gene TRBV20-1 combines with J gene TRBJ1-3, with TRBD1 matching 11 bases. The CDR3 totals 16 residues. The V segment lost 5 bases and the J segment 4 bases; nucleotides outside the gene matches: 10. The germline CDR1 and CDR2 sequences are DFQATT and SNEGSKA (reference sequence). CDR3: CSAPGTGGEGGNTIYF. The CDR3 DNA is TGCAGTGCTCCCGGGACAGGGGGTGAAGGGGGAAACACCATATATTTT.

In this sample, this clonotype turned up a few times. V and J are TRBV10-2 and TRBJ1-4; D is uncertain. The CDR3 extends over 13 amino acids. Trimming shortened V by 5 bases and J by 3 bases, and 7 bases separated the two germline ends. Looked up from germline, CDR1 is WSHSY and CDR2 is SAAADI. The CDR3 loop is CASSQPPNEKLFF. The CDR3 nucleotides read TGCGCCAGCAGTCAACCCCCTAATGAAAAACTGTTTTTT.

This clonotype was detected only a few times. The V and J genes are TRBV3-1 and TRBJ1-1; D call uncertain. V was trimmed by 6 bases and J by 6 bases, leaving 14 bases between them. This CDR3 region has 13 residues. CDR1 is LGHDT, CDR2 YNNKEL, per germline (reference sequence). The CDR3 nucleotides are TGTGCCAGCAGACCGTCGAGACTTTCTGAAGCTTTCTTT. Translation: CASRPSRLSEAFF. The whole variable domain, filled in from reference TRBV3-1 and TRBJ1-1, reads DTAVSQTPKYLVTQMGNDKSIKCEQNLGHDTMYWYKQDSKKFLKIMFSYNNKELIINETVPNRFSPKSPDKAHLNLHINSLELGDSAVYFCASRPSRLSEAFFGQGTRLTVV.

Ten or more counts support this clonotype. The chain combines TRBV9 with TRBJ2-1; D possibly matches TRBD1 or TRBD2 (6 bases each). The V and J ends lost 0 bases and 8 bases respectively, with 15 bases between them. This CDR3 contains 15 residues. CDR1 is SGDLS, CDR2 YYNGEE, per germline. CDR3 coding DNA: TGTGCCAGCAGCGTAGCACACCCAAGGGGGGATGAGCAGTTCTTC. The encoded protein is CASSVAHPRGDEQFF.

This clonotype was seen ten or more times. The CDR3 loop reads CASSQGLAETQYF. The CDR3 coding sequence is TGTGCCAGCAGCCAGGGGTTAGCAGAGACCCAGTACTTC. The chain is built from TRBV7-9 and TRBJ2-5; D may be TRBD1 (6 bases). The CDR3 spans 13 residues. Germline values: CDR1 SEHNR, CDR2 FQNEAQ (reference sequence). V lost 5 bases and J lost 4, with 11 bases in between.

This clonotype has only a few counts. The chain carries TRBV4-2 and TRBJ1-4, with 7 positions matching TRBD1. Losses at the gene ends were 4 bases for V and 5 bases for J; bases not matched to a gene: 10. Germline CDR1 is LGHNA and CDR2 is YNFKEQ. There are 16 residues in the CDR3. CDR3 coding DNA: TGTGCCAGCAGCCCCTTCACAAGGGGGCTGAATGAAAAACTGTTTTTT. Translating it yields CASSPFTRGLNEKLFF.

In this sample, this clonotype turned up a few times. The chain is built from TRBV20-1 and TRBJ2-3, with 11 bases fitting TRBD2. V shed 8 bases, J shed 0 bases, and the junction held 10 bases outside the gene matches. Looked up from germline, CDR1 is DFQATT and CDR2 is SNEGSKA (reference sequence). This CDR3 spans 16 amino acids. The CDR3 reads CSTLRLAGGSTDTQYF. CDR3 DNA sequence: TGCAGTACCCTTCGGCTAGCGGGGGGCAGCACAGATACGCAGTATTTT.

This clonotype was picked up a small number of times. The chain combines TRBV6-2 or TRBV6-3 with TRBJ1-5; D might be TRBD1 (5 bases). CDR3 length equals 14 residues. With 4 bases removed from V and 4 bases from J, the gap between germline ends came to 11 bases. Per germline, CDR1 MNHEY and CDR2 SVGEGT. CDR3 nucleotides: TGTGCCAGCAGTTCCTATGGGACGAATCAGCCCCAGCATTTT. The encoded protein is CASSSYGTNQPQHF.

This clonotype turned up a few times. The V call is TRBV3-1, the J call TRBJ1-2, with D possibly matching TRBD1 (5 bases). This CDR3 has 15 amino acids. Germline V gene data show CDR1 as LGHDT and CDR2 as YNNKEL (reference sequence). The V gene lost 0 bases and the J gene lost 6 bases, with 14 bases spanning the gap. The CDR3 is CASSQDPGVLDGYTF. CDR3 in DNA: TGTGCCAGCAGCCAAGATCCGGGGGTGTTGGATGGCTACACCTTC.

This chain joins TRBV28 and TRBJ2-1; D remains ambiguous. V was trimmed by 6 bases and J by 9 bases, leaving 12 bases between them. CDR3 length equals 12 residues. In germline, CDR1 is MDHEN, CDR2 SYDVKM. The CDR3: CASSLISSEQFF. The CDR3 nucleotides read TGTGCCAGCAGCTTAATTAGCTCTGAGCAGTTCTTC.

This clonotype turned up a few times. The CDR3 protein is CASSQDRLAEYNEQFF. The CDR3 DNA is TGCGCCAGCAGCCAAGACCGACTAGCGGAATACAATGAGCAGTTCTTC. V is TRBV4-3 and J is TRBJ2-1, with TRBD2 matching 9 bases. The CDR3 is 16 amino acids. CDR1 is LGHNA and CDR2 is YSLEER in the germline V gene. V shed 0 bases, J shed 4 bases, and the junction held 4 bases outside the gene matches.

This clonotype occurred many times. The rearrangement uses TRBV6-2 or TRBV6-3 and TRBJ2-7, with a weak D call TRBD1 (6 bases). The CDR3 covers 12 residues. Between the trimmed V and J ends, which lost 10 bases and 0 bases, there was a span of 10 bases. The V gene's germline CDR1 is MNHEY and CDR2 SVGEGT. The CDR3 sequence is CATEGDSYEQYF. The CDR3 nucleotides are TGTGCCACAGAGGGGGACTCCTACGAGCAGTACTTC.